Shown below are 18 T cell receptor beta chains from a single sample sequenced in a study of T cells after yellow fever vaccination. MiXCR, run by TCRdb on the 5' RACE reads, gives a single entry per CDR3 protein. The sample consists of 250,000 or so distinct CDR3 sequences, about 3.5% of them appearing once. This specimen consisted of PBMCs, obtained 15 days after the yellow fever booster vaccination. These receptors were taken from a man aged 18 to 29 who received the YFV17D yellow fever vaccine.

This clonotype was seen ten or more times. The CDR3 here is CSATPTQYPGAFF. The CDR3 DNA reads TGCAGTGCTACCCCCACCCAATACCCGGGAGCTTTCTTT. The V gene is TRBV20-1, the J gene TRBJ1-1; D unclear. This CDR3 comprises 13 residues. Trimming removed 4 bases at V and 10 bases at J, with 19 bases between. Germline loops: CDR1 DFQATT, CDR2 SNEGSKA (reference sequence).

This clonotype was observed many times. J is TRBJ1-1 and V is TRBV5-1; TRBD1 agrees at 7 bases. Looked up from germline, CDR1 is SGHRS and CDR2 is YFSETQ. Unmatched junction bases numbered 6, after V lost 4 bases and J lost 0 bases. The CDR3 is 15 amino acids. The CDR3 region is CASSEGAWMNTEAFF. The DNA for the CDR3 is TGCGCCAGCAGCGAGGGGGCGTGGATGAACACTGAAGCTTTCTTT. Full variable domain (remainder filled in from reference TRBV5-1 and TRBJ1-1): KAGVTQTPRYLIKTRGQQVTLSCSPISGHRSVSWYQQTPGQGLQFLFEYFSETQRNKGNFPGRFSGRQFSNSRSEMNVSTLELGDSALYLCASSEGAWMNTEAFFGQGTRLTVV.

At least ten counts were recorded for this clonotype. The chain links TRBV5-1 to TRBJ1-1, with D tentatively TRBD1 (6 bases). This CDR3 is 14 amino acids long. The ends were cut back, 2 bases at V and 4 bases at J, with 12 bases in the middle. CDR1 and CDR2 from the germline V gene are SGHRS and YFSETQ. Written as DNA, the CDR3 is TGCGCCAGCAGCTTCGAGGGGGGAGGCACTGAAGCTTTCTTT. Its protein is CASSFEGGGTEAFF.

This clonotype was observed at least ten times. V usage is TRBV7-9 and J usage is TRBJ1-5, with D unresolved. The CDR3 is made up of 14 amino acids. Germline V gene lookup returns CDR1 SEHNR and CDR2 FQNEAQ (reference sequence). Trimming shortened V by 1 base and J by 1 base, and 5 bases separated the two germline ends. The CDR3 region has the DNA TGTGCCAGCAGCTTAGAGTCCAGCAATCAGCCCCAGCATTTT. As protein: CASSLESSNQPQHF.

There are many counts of this clonotype. This chain links TRBV5-1 with TRBJ2-2, with a tentative D call TRBD1 (6 bases). Per the germline V gene, CDR1 is SGHRS and CDR2 is YFSETQ. Trimming took 2 bases from V and 9 from J, leaving 14 bases between them. This CDR3 is 14 amino acids long. CDR3 nucleotide sequence: TGCGCCAGCAGCTTCCGGGACACCCCTCGGGAGCTGTTTTTT. Translation: CASSFRDTPRELFF.

This clonotype has at least ten counts. V usage is TRBV7-2 and J usage is TRBJ2-2; no clear D gene. Between the trimmed V and J ends, which lost 1 base and 4 bases, there was a span of 10 bases. The CDR3 totals 15 residues. Germline lookup yields CDR1 SGHTA and CDR2 FQGNSA. The CDR3 here is CASSLDSSVTGELFF. The DNA for the CDR3 is TGTGCCAGCAGCTTAGATAGCTCGGTCACCGGGGAGCTGTTTTTT. Supplemented by reference TRBV7-2 and TRBJ2-2, the full variable domain reads GAGVSQSPSNKVTEKGKDVELRCDPISGHTALYWYRQSLGQGLEFLIYFQGNSAPDKSGLPSDRFSAERTGGSVSTLTIQRTQQEDSAVYLCASSLDSSVTGELFFGEGSRLTVL.

This clonotype was seen repeatedly, ten times or more. This chain uses TRBV5-5 with TRBJ2-1; 8 nucleotides align to TRBD1. The CDR3 length is 16 residues. The germline V gene has CDR1 SGHKS and CDR2 YYEKEE (reference sequence). Trimming removed 7 bases from V and 2 bases from J; junction bases left unmatched: 11. The chain's CDR3 is CASFVGMTGAYNEQFF. CDR3 in DNA: TGTGCCAGCTTCGTGGGGATGACAGGGGCCTACAATGAGCAGTTCTTC.

This clonotype was recorded many times. The chain recombines TRBV7-2 with TRBJ1-5; D call uncertain. CDR1 is SGHTA, CDR2 FQGNSA, per germline. Trimming removed 2 bases at V and 5 bases at J, with 10 bases between. The CDR3 consists of 14 residues. The CDR3 sequence is CASSLNREHQPQHF. The CDR3 DNA reads as TGTGCCAGCAGCTTAAACCGGGAACATCAGCCCCAGCATTTT.

This clonotype was counted ten times or more. The V and J genes are TRBV7-6 and TRBJ2-1; D is unclear. CDR3 length equals 16 residues. Per the germline V gene, CDR1 is SGHVS and CDR2 is FNYEAQ. Trimming pared 1 base from V and 0 bases from J, leaving 10 bases between. The CDR3 sequence: CASSLEGPSSYNEQFF. For the CDR3, the DNA is TGTGCCAGCAGCTTAGAGGGCCCGAGCTCCTACAATGAGCAGTTCTTC.

Many counts were recorded for this clonotype. V is TRBV7-9 and J is TRBJ1-6; 7 bases map to TRBD1. Germline assignment: CDR1 SEHNR and CDR2 FQNEAQ (reference sequence). After removal of 4 bases from V and 0 bases from J, the junction contained 21 bases not matched to a gene. This CDR3 contains 22 residues. CDR3 in amino acids: CASSSLLTRDRTMSSYNSPLHF. The DNA of the CDR3 is TGTGCCAGCAGCTCTCTTCTTACCCGGGACAGAACCATGAGCTCCTATAATTCACCCCTCCACTTT.

With respect to this clonotype: A much larger clone differs by one base, so this may be a read error. The chain has TRBV4-3 and TRBJ2-1; the D is unclear. Germline V CDR1 and CDR2: LGHNA, YSLEER. This CDR3 has 14 amino acids. The CDR3: CAGSRDWDRNEQFF. The CDR3 nucleotides read TGCGCCGGCAGCCGAGACTGGGATCGGAATGAGCAGTTCTTC.

This clonotype was seen ten or more times. This chain connects TRBV4-1 to TRBJ1-1; TRBD1 matches 8 bases. J gave up 1 base and V 4 bases, and 5 bases lay outside the gene matches. The CDR3 contains 15 residues. Germline V lookup: CDR1 MGHRA, CDR2 YSYEKL. The CDR3 loop reads CASSPGQGPNTEAFF. The CDR3 coding sequence is TGCGCCAGCAGCCCTGGACAGGGCCCGAACACTGAAGCTTTCTTT.

This clonotype has at least ten counts. The chain joins TRBV24-1 to TRBJ2-2; no reliable D call. This CDR3 is 11 amino acids long. Germline values: CDR1 KGHDR, CDR2 SFDVKD. The V and J ends lost 1 base and 7 bases respectively, with 0 bases between them. CDR3 nucleotide sequence: TGTGCCACCAGTGATTTCGGGGAGCTGTTTTTT. Its protein product is CATSDFGELFF.

This clonotype was observed many times. The chain uses TRBV5-1 and TRBJ2-7; D is unclear. CDR1 is SGHRS and CDR2 is YFSETQ in the germline V gene. The ends were cut back, 5 bases at V and 4 bases at J, with 13 bases in the middle. The CDR3 consists of 13 residues. CDR3 bases: TGCGCCAGCAGAACCGCCGATGGGTACGAGCAGTACTTC. Its protein product is CASRTADGYEQYF.

In this sample, this clonotype turned up many times. This sequence joins TRBV5-1 and TRBJ2-7, with D possibly being TRBD1 or TRBD2 (5 bases each). V lost 2 bases and J lost 4, with 7 bases in between. The CDR3 extends over 12 amino acids. CDR1 and CDR2 from the germline V gene are SGHRS and YFSETQ. The CDR3 loop reads CASSLGEYEQYF. The CDR3 coding sequence is TGCGCCAGCAGCTTAGGGGAGTACGAGCAGTACTTC.

This clonotype was detected ten times or more. This chain links TRBV12-3 or TRBV12-4 with TRBJ1-5, with TRBD1 as a possible D gene (5 bases). Trimming removed 6 bases from V and 4 bases from J, with 19 bases in between. This CDR3 has 16 amino acids. In DNA, the CDR3 is TGTGCCAGCAGCTCTGAAAACTGGGGCGGGAATCAGCCCCAGCATTTT. It is translated as CASSSENWGGNQPQHF.

This clonotype was found many times. CDR3 in amino acids: CASSISDDPRYGYTF. CDR3 DNA sequence: TGTGCCAGTAGTATATCGGACGATCCTCGCTATGGCTACACCTTC. This chain uses TRBV19 with TRBJ1-2; unclear D gene. The CDR3 sequence is 15 residues long. Germline CDR1 and CDR2: LNHDA and SQIVND (reference sequence). V was pared by 2 bases and J by 4 bases, with 14 bases between. Full variable domain (outside the CDR3, taken from reference TRBV19 and TRBJ1-2): DGGITQSPKYLFRKEGQNVTLSCEQNLNHDAMYWYRQDPGQGLRLIYYSQIVNDFQKGDIAEGYSVSREKKESFPLTVTSAQKNPTAFYLCASSISDDPRYGYTFGSGTRLTVV.

Comments on this clonotype: This may be a read error, as it is one base from a much larger clone. The missing conserved phenylalanine or tryptophan at the end of this CDR3 makes a read error likely. This chain uses TRBV6-6 with TRBJ1-2, with unresolved D. This CDR3 comprises 16 residues. Trimming left V 6 bases short and J 2 bases short, with 19 bases between. CDR1 and CDR2 (germline): MNHNY, SVGAGI (reference sequence). The CDR3 nucleotides are TGTGCCAGCAGACCTCCGGGAGGAAGCAACAACTATGGCTACACCCTC. Translated, it gives CASRPPGGSNNYGYTL.